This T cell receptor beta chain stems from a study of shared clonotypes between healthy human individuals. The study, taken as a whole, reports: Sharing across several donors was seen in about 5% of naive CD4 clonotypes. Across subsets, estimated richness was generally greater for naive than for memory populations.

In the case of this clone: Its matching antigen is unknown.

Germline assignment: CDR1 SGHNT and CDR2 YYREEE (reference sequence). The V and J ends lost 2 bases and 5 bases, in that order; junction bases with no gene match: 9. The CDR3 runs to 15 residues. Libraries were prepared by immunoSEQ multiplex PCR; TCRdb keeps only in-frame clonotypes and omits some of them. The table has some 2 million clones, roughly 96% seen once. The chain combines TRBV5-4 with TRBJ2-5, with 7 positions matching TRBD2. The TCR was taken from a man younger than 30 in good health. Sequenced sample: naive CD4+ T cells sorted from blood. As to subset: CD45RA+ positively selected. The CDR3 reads CASSFSGRGMETQYF. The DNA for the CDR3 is TGTGCCAGCAGCTTCAGTGGGAGGGGAATGGAGACCCAGTACTTC.